The next 31 T cell receptor beta chains were all read from a single sample in a study of blood T cells in healthy people across ages. Alongside a J-beta primer mix, a sample-barcoded 5' primer served in a second PCR lasting roughly 6 to 11 cycles. TCRdb analysed the 5' RACE reads with MiXCR anew, one entry per CDR3 protein. The sample has about 800,000 distinct CDR3 sequences, approximately 25% seen once. The data also belong to a second study, concerning T cells of mothers and their children.

Sequenced sample: blood. Receptor source: a boy younger than 18 in good health.

The J gene is TRBJ2-1, the V gene TRBV7-6; tentatively, D is TRBD1 (5 bases). Germline V gene sequence: CDR1 SGHVS, CDR2 FNYEAQ. The ends were cut back, 3 bases at V and 8 bases at J, with 11 bases in the middle. The CDR3 is 13 amino acids. The CDR3 DNA reads as TGTGCCAGCAGCTTCCAGGGCCGGGATGAGCAGTTCTTC. Translating it yields CASSFQGRDEQFF.

The J gene is TRBJ2-5, the V gene TRBV20-1; 8 positions match TRBD2. The DNA matches TRBJ2-1 better at its end, which makes the J call doubtful. The CDR3 loop spans 17 amino acids. Germline V gene data show CDR1 as DFQATT and CDR2 as SNEGSKA (reference sequence). CDR3 protein: CSASWGLAGLVGNEQFF. CDR3 nucleotides: TGCAGTGCTAGTTGGGGGTTAGCGGGACTCGTCGGCAATGAGCAGTTCTTC.

In DNA form, the CDR3 reads TGTGCCAGCAGCGCCAACGGGAGGGCGGACTACAATGAGCAGTTCTTC. Translating gives CASSANGRADYNEQFF. The chain joins TRBV9 to TRBJ2-1; 8 bases align to TRBD2. The CDR3 spans 16 residues. Trimming cost V 3 bases and J 3 bases; bases outside gene matches: 8. Germline lookup yields CDR1 SGDLS and CDR2 YYNGEE.

This clonotype was observed a handful of times. The chain links TRBV18 to TRBJ1-1; D remains ambiguous. Germline CDR1 reads KGHSH; CDR2 reads LQKENI. This CDR3 comprises 14 residues. V was pared by 0 bases and J by 1 base, with 6 bases between. CDR3 in DNA: TGTGCCAGCTCACCACCGTTTCAGAACACTGAAGCTTTCTTT. It translates to CASSPPFQNTEAFF.

CDR3 coding DNA: TGCGCCAGCAGCCCTAGGTCTGAACTACGCGAGCAGTACTTC. It yields the protein CASSPRSELREQYF. The chain links TRBV5-1 to TRBJ2-7; no clear D gene. Germline assignment: CDR1 SGHRS and CDR2 YFSETQ. Trimming took off 4 bases at V and 6 bases at J, with 17 bases between the two ends. The CDR3 has 14 residues.

This clonotype was recorded many times. The J gene is TRBJ2-7, the V gene TRBV7-2; D gene unclear. Trimming took 4 bases from V and 1 from J, leaving 8 bases between them. Germline V gene sequence: CDR1 SGHTA, CDR2 FQGNSA. This CDR3 has 13 residues. As DNA, the CDR3 is TGTGCCAGCAGCTCGGTCAGTTCCTACGAGCAGTACTTC. This sequence encodes CASSSVSSYEQYF.

This chain uses TRBV7-3 with TRBJ2-7, with D perhaps TRBD2 (6 bases). Germline assignment: CDR1 SGHTA and CDR2 FQGTGA. Trimming removed 4 bases at V and 2 bases at J, with 12 bases between. CDR3 length equals 14 residues. The CDR3 region is CASSSREAPYEQYF. The CDR3 coding sequence is TGTGCCAGCAGCTCCAGGGAGGCCCCCTACGAGCAGTACTTC.

This rearrangement joins TRBV18 to TRBJ1-6, with 9 bases that match TRBD1. The CDR3 totals 15 residues. From germline, CDR1 is KGHSH and CDR2 LQKENI. With V trimmed by 4 bases and J by 5 bases, 3 bases remained unmatched. The CDR3 reads CASSRDRDDNSPLHF. The CDR3 DNA follows: TGTGCCAGCTCACGGGACAGGGATGATAATTCACCCCTCCACTTT.

This clonotype was seen more than once but under ten times. The chain has TRBV5-1 and TRBJ2-6; no definite D call. The CDR3 is made up of 16 amino acids. Germline-derived CDR1 and CDR2 are SGHRS and YFSETQ. The ends were cut back, 3 bases at V and 0 bases at J, with 10 bases in the middle. This CDR3 is CASSSRTDSGANVLTF. CDR3 in DNA: TGCGCCAGCAGCTCTAGGACGGACTCTGGGGCCAACGTCCTGACTTTC.

The chain employs TRBV25-1 and TRBJ1-5; 8 nucleotides agree with TRBD1. Germline loops: CDR1 MGHDK, CDR2 SYGVNS. The CDR3 runs 14 residues. The J segment lost 4 bases and the V segment lost 5 bases, leaving 4 bases of the junction unmatched. DNA of the CDR3: TGTGCCAGCAGTAACCGGGACAGGAATCAGCCCCAGCATTTT. It encodes CASSNRDRNQPQHF.

There are a few counts of this clonotype. The rearrangement uses TRBV6-2 or TRBV6-3 and TRBJ1-5; the match to TRBD1 covers 10 bases. CDR1 and CDR2 (germline): MNHEY, SVGEGT. J lost 7 bases, V lost 3 bases, and 3 bases had no gene match. The length of the CDR3 is 14 residues. CDR3 sequence reads: CASSYGQGGQPQHF. CDR3 bases: TGTGCCAGCAGTTATGGACAGGGGGGACAGCCCCAGCATTTT.

This chain links TRBV4-1 with TRBJ1-4, with 7 bases fitting TRBD1. CDR1 and CDR2 from the germline V gene are MGHRA and YSYEKL. With 4 bases clipped from V and 8 bases from J, the junction kept 16 bases outside the gene matches. The CDR3 consists of 17 residues. CDR3 amino acids: CASSRIPRRGNGEKLFF. Here the CDR3 DNA reads TGCGCCAGCAGCCGCATACCTCGCAGGGGGAATGGCGAAAAACTGTTTTTT.

The CDR3 here is CASSSRQGTKLFF. As DNA, the CDR3 is TGTGCCAGCAGTTCCCGGCAGGGTACAAAACTGTTTTTT. The V gene is TRBV12-3 or TRBV12-4, the J gene TRBJ1-4; possibly TRBD1 for D (5 bases). There are 13 residues in the CDR3. V shed 4 bases and J shed 10 bases, with 13 bases lying between them.

The chain couples TRBV6-6 to TRBJ1-6, with a tentative D call TRBD1 (5 bases). Germline CDR1 is MNHNY and CDR2 is SVGAGI (reference sequence). Trimming pared 6 bases from V and 2 bases from J, leaving 14 bases between. The CDR3 consists of 16 residues. DNA of the CDR3: TGTGCCAGCAGCCTACTATCGGGGCCCTATAATTCACCCCTCCACTTT. Translated, it gives CASSLLSGPYNSPLHF.

In this sample, this clonotype turned up a few times. The V and J genes are TRBV3-1 and TRBJ2-3; D is possibly TRBD1 (5 bases). Trimming took 4 bases from V and 7 from J, leaving 27 bases between them. Per germline, CDR1 LGHDT and CDR2 YNNKEL (reference sequence). CDR3 length: 18 residues. CDR3 amino acids: CASSPTSTYRNGRYTQYF. CDR3 sequence (DNA): TGTGCCAGCAGCCCCACCTCGACCTACAGGAACGGTCGCTATACGCAGTATTTT.

The chain recombines TRBV6-6 with TRBJ2-2, with 9 bases fitting TRBD2. The germline V gene encodes CDR1 MNHNY and CDR2 SVGAGI (reference sequence). This CDR3 region has 16 residues. The J segment lost 6 bases and the V segment lost 2 bases, leaving 7 bases of the junction unmatched. The CDR3 reads CASSYVGLALPGELFF. The CDR3 bases are TGTGCCAGCAGTTACGTGGGACTAGCCCTTCCCGGGGAGCTGTTTTTT.

This rearrangement joins TRBV7-2 to TRBJ1-5; weak D call: TRBD1 (5 bases). The CDR3 extends over 16 amino acids. CDR1 is SGHTA, CDR2 FQGNSA, per germline. V gave up 1 base and J gave up 4 bases, with 14 bases separating them. CDR3 bases: TGTGCCAGCAGCTTAGTAGGGGCGGGGGTTAATCAGCCCCAGCATTTT. It is translated as CASSLVGAGVNQPQHF.

The V gene is TRBV30, the J gene TRBJ1-2; D ambiguous. CDR3 length: 13 residues. The V end was cut by 4 bases, the J end by 7 bases, with 16 bases between. Germline V gene sequence: CDR1 GTSNPN, CDR2 SVGIG (reference sequence). In DNA, the CDR3 is TGTGCCTGGAAGGAATCCCGGCGGGCTGGCTACACCTTC. Encoded protein: CAWKESRRAGYTF.

This clonotype was recorded once. The rearrangement joins TRBV7-9 to TRBJ1-1, with 9 bases aligning to TRBD1. CDR1 is SEHNR and CDR2 is FQNEAQ in the germline V gene (reference sequence). The CDR3 extends over 15 amino acids. The V and J ends lost 5 bases and 5 bases, in that order; junction bases with no gene match: 9. The CDR3 reads CASSLLYRGRTEAFF. In DNA form, the CDR3 reads TGTGCCAGCAGCCTCCTTTACAGGGGGCGGACTGAAGCTTTCTTT.

The sample holds a few counts of this clonotype. The chain has TRBV9 and TRBJ2-5; 9 bases line up with TRBD1. The DNA end lines up better with TRBJ2-7; the J call may be wrong. Germline loops: CDR1 SGDLS, CDR2 YYNGEE. The CDR3 has 15 amino acids. CDR3 amino acids: CASSARPLTGGEQYF. The CDR3, as DNA: TGTGCCAGCAGCGCCCGACCGTTGACAGGGGGCGAGCAGTACTTC.

This clonotype was seen more than once but under ten times. The chain links TRBV15 to TRBJ2-5, with TRBD1 matching 7 bases. With the DNA end fitting TRBJ2-1 better, the J assignment may be wrong. CDR1 and CDR2 (germline): LNHNV, YYDKDF (reference sequence). There are 16 residues in the CDR3. CDR3 protein: CATSRDLDRPNNEQFF. The CDR3 nucleotides read TGTGCCACCAGCAGAGATCTGGACAGGCCAAATAATGAGCAGTTCTTC.

This clonotype has just a few counts. The V gene is TRBV4-3, the J gene TRBJ2-7; D not resolved. CDR3 size: 14 residues. With 3 bases removed from V and 0 bases from J, the gap between germline ends came to 9 bases. CDR1 and CDR2 from the germline V gene are LGHNA and YSLEER. As DNA, the CDR3 is TGCGCCAGCAGCCAGGATGGAGCCTCCTACGAGCAGTACTTC. Translated, it gives CASSQDGASYEQYF.

Only a few counts were recorded for this clonotype. This chain connects TRBV29-1 to TRBJ2-1; D gene uncertain. V shed 2 bases and J shed 3 bases, with 11 bases lying between them. Germline V gives CDR1 SQVTM, CDR2 ANQGSEA. CDR3 length: 14 amino acids. The CDR3 DNA reads TGCAGCGTTGAATCGCCCGTGGGCTACAATGAGCAGTTCTTC. It encodes CSVESPVGYNEQFF.

This clonotype was found a few times. The chain recombines TRBV5-1 with TRBJ2-1; the D gene is possibly TRBD2 (5 bases). The CDR3 extends over 13 amino acids. The V and J ends lost 5 bases and 5 bases respectively, with 11 bases between them. CDR1 SGHRS and CDR2 YFSETQ come from the germline V gene. In nucleotides, the CDR3 is TGCGCCAGCAGAAGGAGCGGAGACAATGAGCAGTTCTTC. Translation gives CASRRSGDNEQFF.

The chain uses TRBV6-2 or TRBV6-3 and TRBJ2-5; 8 bases agree with TRBD2. Trimming took 1 base from V and 3 from J; bases not matched to a gene: 13. The CDR3 length is 18 residues. Germline loops: CDR1 MNHEY, CDR2 SVGEGT. The CDR3 loop reads CASSYWLSSGEREETQYF. Here the CDR3 DNA reads TGTGCCAGCAGTTACTGGTTGAGTAGCGGGGAGCGTGAAGAGACCCAGTACTTC.

The V call is TRBV4-3, the J call TRBJ2-1; unclear D gene. The V gene's germline CDR1 is LGHNA and CDR2 YSLEER. V was cut by 1 base and J by 8 bases, with 15 bases left in between. CDR3 size: 15 residues. The CDR3 sequence: CASSQGTEIGDEQFF. CDR3 nucleotide sequence: TGCGCCAGCAGCCAAGGGACGGAGATAGGCGATGAGCAGTTCTTC.

This clonotype appeared a few times. The chain links TRBV5-1 to TRBJ1-1; TRBD1 agrees at 10 bases. V was clipped by 1 base and J by 5 bases; unmatched bases: 5. The CDR3 has 15 amino acids. CDR1 is SGHRS, CDR2 YFSETQ, per germline. The DNA of the CDR3 is TGCGCCAGCAGCTTGATCGGGACAGGGGAGACTGAAGCTTTCTTT. Its protein is CASSLIGTGETEAFF.

This clonotype has just a few counts. The chain uses TRBV5-5 and TRBJ2-2; no clear D. The length of the CDR3 is 13 residues. The germline V gene encodes CDR1 SGHKS and CDR2 YYEKEE (reference sequence). Trimming removed 5 bases from V and 3 bases from J, with 8 bases in between. This chain's CDR3 is CASRKVDTGELFF. The CDR3 nucleotides read TGTGCCAGCAGAAAGGTGGACACCGGGGAGCTGTTTTTT.

The genes are TRBV10-3 and TRBJ2-1; 9 positions match TRBD1. The J call is in doubt because the DNA end fits TRBJ2-7 better. Germline V gene data show CDR1 as ENHRY and CDR2 as SYGVKD. The CDR3 covers 16 residues. The CDR3 reads CAISEYRDRAAYEQYF. CDR3 DNA sequence: TGTGCCATCAGTGAATATCGGGACAGGGCTGCCTACGAGCAGTACTTC.

The chain carries TRBV15 and TRBJ2-4; D uncertain. Deletions cut 0 bases from V and 5 bases from J, with 20 bases between. Germline V gives CDR1 LNHNV, CDR2 YYDKDF (reference sequence). The CDR3 consists of 18 residues. CDR3 sequence: CATSREGPTGGWENIQYF. CDR3 bases: TGTGCCACCAGCAGAGAGGGTCCGACCGGTGGTTGGGAAAACATTCAGTACTTC.

This clonotype has only a few counts. The V gene is TRBV12-3 or TRBV12-4, the J gene TRBJ2-5; 9 bases fit TRBD1. The CDR3 sequence is 15 residues long. Germline trimming cut 3 bases from V and 5 bases from J; bases unmatched to any gene: 7. This CDR3 reads CASSLTTGGLETQYF. CDR3 DNA sequence: TGTGCCAGCAGTTTGACGACAGGGGGACTGGAGACCCAGTACTTC.